These 32 T cell receptor beta chains originate from one sample sequenced in a study of memory CD4+ T cells and cytomegalovirus serostatus. Profiling relied on immunoSEQ multiplex PCR, and the TCRdb table lists in-frame clones only, not all of them. The data contain about 58,000 clones, approximately 82% of them seen just once; the ten biggest clones take up just under 0.5%. The sort gate was single viable CD3+CD4+CD8-CD45RO+ cells for memory CD4+ T cells. The specimen sequenced was memory CD4+ T cells from blood. Receptors were obtained from an adult in good health and CMV-seronegative. Some clones in this sample may be carry-over from other donors' samples.

The V gene is TRBV12-5, the J gene TRBJ1-1; D unresolved. CDR3 length equals 13 residues. The V end was cut by 6 bases, the J end by 3 bases, with 11 bases between. In germline, CDR1 is LGHNT, CDR2 FRNRAP. The DNA for the CDR3 is TGTGCTAGTGGCCACCGGGTCTACACTGAAGCTTTCTTT. As protein: CASGHRVYTEAFF. The whole variable domain, remainder taken from reference TRBV12-5 and TRBJ1-1, is DARVTQTPRHKVTEMGQEVTMRCQPILGHNTVFWYRQTMMQGLELLAYFRNRAPLDDSGMPKDRFSAEMPDATLATLKIQPSEPRDSAVYFCASGHRVYTEAFFGQGTRLTVV.

This clone was recorded once. This chain connects TRBV28 to TRBJ1-2; D remains ambiguous. This CDR3 is 13 amino acids long. The V gene's germline CDR1 is MDHEN and CDR2 SYDVKM. V shed 4 bases and J shed 8 bases, with 14 bases lying between them. The CDR3 DNA sequence: TGTGCCAGCAGTTCCCCCCAGGAGTGGGGCTACACCTTC. Its translation is CASSSPQEWGYTF.

This sequence joins TRBV5-1 and TRBJ2-5, with D possibly TRBD1 on 6 matching bases. Germline V gene data show CDR1 as SGHRS and CDR2 as YFSETQ. V was clipped by 2 bases and J by 4 bases, with 15 bases between them. The CDR3 is 15 amino acids. The CDR3 sequence is CASSLQGYGGETQYF. The CDR3 DNA is TGCGCCAGCAGCTTACAGGGTTATGGGGGAGAGACCCAGTACTTC.

This rearrangement joins TRBV4-2 to TRBJ2-6; possible D gene TRBD1, 5 bases. The CDR3 is made up of 17 amino acids. Germline values: CDR1 LGHNA, CDR2 YNFKEQ. V dropped 7 bases and J dropped 4 bases, with 20 bases sitting between them. The CDR3 loop is CASTLQETPLGANVLTF. The CDR3 DNA reads TGTGCCAGCACCCTACAGGAAACGCCCCTCGGGGCCAACGTCCTGACTTTC.

The J gene is TRBJ1-1, the V gene TRBV30; no firm D call. V gave up 0 bases and J gave up 1 base, with 12 bases separating them. The length of the CDR3 is 15 residues. Germline V gene data show CDR1 as GTSNPN and CDR2 as SVGIG (reference sequence). DNA for the CDR3: TGTGCCTGGAGTGTACGAGGCCGGGGGAACACTGAAGCTTTCTTT. This translates into CAWSVRGRGNTEAFF.

V gene TRBV6-5 combines with J gene TRBJ2-4; D is perhaps TRBD1 (5 bases). Deletions cut 5 bases from V and 0 bases from J, with 11 bases between. The CDR3 is 15 amino acids. Germline V lookup: CDR1 MNHEY, CDR2 SVGAGI. The CDR3 loop reads CASSAGILAKNIQYF. CDR3 bases: TGTGCCAGCAGTGCAGGGATCCTAGCCAAAAACATTCAGTACTTC.

The chain carries TRBV14 and TRBJ2-3; D might be TRBD2 (6 bases). The CDR3 contains 14 residues. V was clipped by 3 bases and J by 7 bases, with 14 bases between them. CDR1 and CDR2 (germline): SGHDN, FVKESK. The CDR3 loop is CASSQAYGGHTQYF. The CDR3 bases are TGTGCCAGCAGCCAGGCTTACGGAGGGCATACGCAGTATTTT.

This clone was counted only a few times. The rearrangement uses TRBV28 and TRBJ2-1; the match to TRBD2 covers 7 bases. This CDR3 has 15 residues. V was clipped by 7 bases and J by 0 bases; unmatched bases: 6. CDR1 and CDR2 from the germline V gene are MDHEN and SYDVKM. Here the CDR3 DNA reads TGTGCCAGCACGGGGGGAGGGAGCTCCTACAATGAGCAGTTCTTC. Translation: CASTGGGSSYNEQFF. Supplemented by reference TRBV28 and TRBJ2-1, the full variable domain reads DVKVTQSSRYLVKRTGEKVFLECVQDMDHENMFWYRQDPGLGLRLIYFSYDVKMKEKGDIPEGYSVSREKKERFSLILESASTNQTSMYLCASTGGGSSYNEQFFGPGTRLTVL.

This sequence joins TRBV18 and TRBJ1-5; D gene uncertain. The CDR3 contains 13 residues. The ends were cut back, 7 bases at V and 7 bases at J, with 14 bases in the middle. CDR1 is KGHSH, CDR2 LQKENI, per germline. This CDR3 is CASFIGVGQPQHF. DNA of the CDR3: TGTGCCAGCTTTATCGGGGTTGGCCAGCCCCAGCATTTT.

This clone has a single count. This chain joins TRBV11-1 and TRBJ2-3; perhaps TRBD1 as D (5 bases). The germline gives CDR1 SGHAT, CDR2 FQDESV (reference sequence). The length of the CDR3 is 17 residues. V was shortened by 1 base and J by 0 bases, with 14 bases between the two germline ends. CDR3 sequence reads: CASSLVGPGSSTDTQYF. CDR3 nucleotides: TGTGCCAGCAGCTTAGTCGGTCCAGGGTCTAGCACAGATACGCAGTATTTT.

This clone has a single count. This chain connects TRBV27 to TRBJ1-1; 8 bases are a match to TRBD1. The germline gives CDR1 MNHEY, CDR2 SMNVEV (reference sequence). V gave up 6 bases and J gave up 4 bases; unmatched junction bases: 1. This CDR3 is built from 12 residues. The CDR3, as DNA: TGTGCCAGCAGAACAGGGGGCACTGAAGCTTTCTTT. It yields the protein CASRTGGTEAFF.

J is TRBJ1-4 and V is TRBV25-1, with 8 positions matching TRBD1. Germline CDR1 MGHDK, CDR2 SYGVNS. The CDR3 loop spans 15 amino acids. V trimming: 2 bases; J trimming: 8 bases; junction bases outside the gene matches: 7. The CDR3 reads CASSEAGQGGEKLFF. CDR3 nucleotides: TGTGCCAGCAGTGAAGCAGGACAGGGAGGCGAAAAACTGTTTTTT.

This clone occurred once. This rearrangement joins TRBV28 to TRBJ2-7, with D uncertain. The germline V gene has CDR1 MDHEN and CDR2 SYDVKM. The length of the CDR3 is 13 residues. The V and J ends lost 5 bases and 1 base respectively, with 9 bases between them. The CDR3: CASSPPSSYEQYF. The CDR3 DNA reads as TGTGCCAGCAGTCCCCCTTCGTCCTACGAGCAGTACTTC. Combining the CDR3 with reference TRBV28 and TRBJ2-7 gives the whole variable domain DVKVTQSSRYLVKRTGEKVFLECVQDMDHENMFWYRQDPGLGLRLIYFSYDVKMKEKGDIPEGYSVSREKKERFSLILESASTNQTSMYLCASSPPSSYEQYFGPGTRLTVT.

V and J are TRBV29-1 and TRBJ2-5, with D perhaps TRBD1 (6 bases). V shed 2 bases and J shed 1 base, with 11 bases lying between them. CDR3 length: 14 amino acids. CDR1 is SQVTM, CDR2 ANQGSEA, per germline. The CDR3 coding sequence is TGCAGCGTTGAAAGGGACAAGGCCCAAGAGACCCAGTACTTC. Translating gives CSVERDKAQETQYF.

The chain couples TRBV11-3 to TRBJ1-2, with 11 bases identical to TRBD1. The junction had 5 bases not matched to a gene; V was cut back by 5 bases and J by 3 bases. Germline V gene sequence: CDR1 SGHNT, CDR2 YENEEA. This CDR3 comprises 15 residues. In DNA form, the CDR3 reads TGTGCCAGCAGCCCCGGGACAGGGGGGGACTATGGCTACACCTTC. Translating gives CASSPGTGGDYGYTF. The full variable domain, completed using reference TRBV11-3 and TRBJ1-2, is EAGVVQSPRYKIIEKKQPVAFWCNPISGHNTLYWYLQNLGQGPELLIRYENEEAVDDSQLPKDRFSAERLKGVDSTLKIQPAELGDSAVYLCASSPGTGGDYGYTFGSGTRLTVV.

The chain recombines TRBV6-4 with TRBJ1-2, with TRBD1 identical over 11 bases. The CDR3 has 12 residues. V lost 0 bases, J lost 13 bases, and 1 base stayed unmatched. Germline loops: CDR1 MRHNA, CDR2 SNTAGT. The CDR3 DNA reads TGTGCCAGCAGTGACTCGGACAGGGGGCTCACCTTC. This codes for CASSDSDRGLTF.

The rearrangement joins TRBV6-4 to TRBJ1-2, with 9 bases matching TRBD1. V gave up 9 bases and J gave up 0 bases; unmatched junction bases: 11. The germline V gene encodes CDR1 MRHNA and CDR2 SNTAGT. The CDR3 covers 16 residues. The CDR3 DNA follows: TGTGCCAGTCGTAACGAGACAGGGGGGGCTAACTATGGCTACACCTTC. Residues: CASRNETGGANYGYTF.

The chain combines TRBV7-2 with TRBJ2-7; 12 bases align to TRBD2. The length of the CDR3 is 16 residues. CDR1 and CDR2 from the germline V gene are SGHTA and FQGNSA. Trimming cost V 5 bases and J 7 bases; bases outside gene matches: 12. CDR3 residues: CASSQTSGSHPREQYF. For the CDR3, the DNA is TGTGCCAGCAGCCAGACTAGCGGGAGTCACCCGAGGGAGCAGTACTTC.

The chain recombines TRBV19 with TRBJ1-5, with D unresolved. This CDR3 has 15 amino acids. Germline V CDR1 and CDR2: LNHDA, SQIVND (reference sequence). Trimming pared 1 base from V and 7 bases from J, leaving 14 bases between. The CDR3 is CASSIGPSMGQPQHF. The CDR3 DNA reads as TGTGCCAGTAGTATAGGCCCCTCTATGGGGCAGCCCCAGCATTTT.

V usage is TRBV7-7 and J usage is TRBJ2-7; D is ambiguous. Germline loops: CDR1 SSHAT, CDR2 FNYEAQ (reference sequence). The CDR3 is 13 residues long. Trimming stripped 5 bases from V and 2 bases from J, with 10 bases between. The DNA for the CDR3 is TGTGCCAGCAGCGCCCTAGGAACCTACGAGCAGTACTTC. Protein sequence: CASSALGTYEQYF.

The rearrangement joins TRBV28 to TRBJ2-1, with 12 bases aligning to TRBD2. V lost 6 bases and J lost 0; bases outside the gene matches: 6. CDR1 and CDR2 (germline): MDHEN, SYDVKM. The CDR3 runs to 17 residues. CDR3 region: CASRTSGSLSSYNEQFF. In DNA, the CDR3 is TGTGCCAGCAGGACTAGCGGGAGCCTAAGCTCCTACAATGAGCAGTTCTTC.

The chain combines TRBV7-9 with TRBJ2-5, with TRBD2 identical over 10 bases. Unmatched junction bases numbered 2, after V lost 2 bases and J lost 5 bases. The germline CDR1 and CDR2 sequences are SEHNR and FQNEAQ (reference sequence). This CDR3 comprises 14 residues. This CDR3 is CASSLSSGRETQYF. CDR3 in DNA: TGTGCCAGCAGCTTAAGTAGCGGGAGGGAGACCCAGTACTTC.

The chain joins TRBV2 to TRBJ2-5; the match to TRBD2 covers 7 bases. The V segment lost 8 bases and the J segment 5 bases; nucleotides outside the gene matches: 8. The germline CDR1 and CDR2 sequences are SNHLY and FYNNEI. The CDR3 has 13 residues. The CDR3 protein is CASGRESGETQYF. CDR3 nucleotides: TGTGCCAGCGGGCGGGAGTCGGGGGAGACCCAGTACTTC.

The V call is TRBV2, the J call TRBJ1-1, with D perhaps TRBD1 (6 bases). The length of the CDR3 is 12 residues. The germline V gene encodes CDR1 SNHLY and CDR2 FYNNEI. V dropped 6 bases and J dropped 6 bases, with 11 bases sitting between them. The CDR3 here is CASSENRAEAFF. DNA of the CDR3: TGTGCCAGCAGCGAGAACAGGGCTGAAGCTTTCTTT.

The chain is built from TRBV28 and TRBJ1-5, with 8 bases aligning to TRBD1. The CDR3 contains 17 residues. The V segment lost 6 bases and the J segment 0 bases; nucleotides outside the gene matches: 10. Germline loops: CDR1 MDHEN, CDR2 SYDVKM. Here the CDR3 reads CASRGQGRGYSNQPQHF. In DNA form, the CDR3 reads TGTGCCAGCAGAGGACAGGGCCGGGGGTATAGCAATCAGCCCCAGCATTTT.

V and J are TRBV7-3 and TRBJ2-7; D possibly corresponds to TRBD2 (7 bases). The V gene lost 0 bases and the J gene lost 2 bases, with 17 bases spanning the gap. Germline assignment: CDR1 SGHTA and CDR2 FQGTGA. This CDR3 has 17 amino acids. Here the CDR3 DNA reads TGTGCCAGCAGCTTAACCCCGGGGGGCGTCCCTCCCTACGAGCAGTACTTC. Translating gives CASSLTPGGVPPYEQYF.

V gene TRBV12-5 combines with J gene TRBJ2-7; TRBD2 agrees at 16 bases. The length of the CDR3 is 18 residues. Germline CDR1 is LGHNT and CDR2 is FRNRAP. J gave up 6 bases and V 0 bases, and 8 bases lay outside the gene matches. The CDR3 here is CASGLVGTSGRASSEQYF. The CDR3 nucleotides read TGTGCTAGTGGTTTGGTGGGGACTAGCGGGAGGGCCTCGTCCGAGCAGTACTTC.

The chain combines TRBV4-1 with TRBJ1-2; D remains unclear. The germline V gene has CDR1 MGHRA and CDR2 YSYEKL. The CDR3 is 14 amino acids. Trimming left V 5 bases short and J 1 base short, with 11 bases between. CDR3 sequence: CASSAIIHNYGYTF. The CDR3 DNA reads as TGCGCCAGCAGCGCCATTATCCATAACTATGGCTACACCTTC.

This chain connects TRBV7-2 to TRBJ2-7; no reliable D call. This CDR3 spans 11 amino acids. Germline V gene sequence: CDR1 SGHTA, CDR2 FQGNSA. V was pared by 3 bases and J by 5 bases, with 5 bases between. The DNA of the CDR3 is TGTGCCAGCAGCTTTAAAAACGAGCAGTACTTC. It codes for CASSFKNEQYF.

The rearrangement uses TRBV4-2 and TRBJ1-4; D possibly corresponds to TRBD1 (6 bases). This CDR3 has 17 amino acids. V lost 0 bases and J 8 bases, leaving 19 bases between the germline ends. Germline CDR1 and CDR2: LGHNA and YNFKEQ. The CDR3 sequence: CASSQDRGQPQGEKLFF. CDR3 in DNA: TGTGCCAGCAGCCAAGATCGAGGACAGCCTCAAGGGGAAAAACTGTTTTTT.

The rearrangement uses TRBV28 and TRBJ2-2; 8 nucleotides align to TRBD1. The CDR3 runs to 13 residues. J gave up 14 bases and V 7 bases, and 12 bases lay outside the gene matches. Germline assignment: CDR1 MDHEN and CDR2 SYDVKM. CDR3 region: CASTILKGQVLFF. For the CDR3, the DNA is TGTGCCAGCACCATACTAAAGGGACAGGTCCTGTTTTTT.

The chain recombines TRBV19 with TRBJ2-2, with TRBD2 matching over 9 bases. This CDR3 is 15 amino acids long. V lost 7 bases to trimming and J lost 5 bases; unmatched junction nucleotides: 8. Looked up from germline, CDR1 is LNHDA and CDR2 is SQIVND (reference sequence). The CDR3 sequence: CASKASGVFTGELFF. For the CDR3, the DNA is TGTGCCAGTAAGGCTAGCGGGGTATTTACCGGGGAGCTGTTTTTT.